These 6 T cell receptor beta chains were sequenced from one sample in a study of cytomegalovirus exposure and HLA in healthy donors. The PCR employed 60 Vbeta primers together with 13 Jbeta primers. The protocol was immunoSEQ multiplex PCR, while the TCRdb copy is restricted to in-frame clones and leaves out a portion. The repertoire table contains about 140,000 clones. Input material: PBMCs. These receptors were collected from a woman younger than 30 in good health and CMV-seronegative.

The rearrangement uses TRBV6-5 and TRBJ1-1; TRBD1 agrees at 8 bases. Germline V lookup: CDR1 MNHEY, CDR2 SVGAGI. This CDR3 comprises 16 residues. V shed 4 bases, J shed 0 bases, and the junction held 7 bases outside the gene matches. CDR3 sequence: CASSLGQGRVNTEAFF. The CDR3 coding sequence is TGTGCCAGCAGTTTAGGACAGGGAAGAGTGAACACTGAAGCTTTCTTT.

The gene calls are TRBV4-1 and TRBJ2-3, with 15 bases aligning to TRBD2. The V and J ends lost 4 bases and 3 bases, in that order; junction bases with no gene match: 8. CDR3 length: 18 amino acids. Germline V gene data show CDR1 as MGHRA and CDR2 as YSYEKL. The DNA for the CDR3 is TGCGCCAGCAGCCTACGATCCGGGACTAGCGGGAGGACAGATACGCAGTATTTT. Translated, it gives CASSLRSGTSGRTDTQYF.

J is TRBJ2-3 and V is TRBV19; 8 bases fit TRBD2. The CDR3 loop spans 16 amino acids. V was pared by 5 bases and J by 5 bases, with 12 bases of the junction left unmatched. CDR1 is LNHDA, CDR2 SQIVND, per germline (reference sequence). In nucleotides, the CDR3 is TGTGCCAGTAGTTTACTAGCGGACGTCGTGTTAGATACGCAGTATTTT. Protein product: CASSLLADVVLDTQYF. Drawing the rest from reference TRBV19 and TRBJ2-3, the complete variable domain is DGGITQSPKYLFRKEGQNVTLSCEQNLNHDAMYWYRQDPGQGLRLIYYSQIVNDFQKGDIAEGYSVSREKKESFPLTVTSAQKNPTAFYLCASSLLADVVLDTQYFGPGTRLTVL.

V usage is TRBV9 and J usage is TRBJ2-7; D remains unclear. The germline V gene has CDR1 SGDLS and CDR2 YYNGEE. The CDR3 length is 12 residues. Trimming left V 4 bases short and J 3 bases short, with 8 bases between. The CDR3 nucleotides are TGTGCCAGCAGCCCTCACAACTACGAGCAGTACTTC. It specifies CASSPHNYEQYF.

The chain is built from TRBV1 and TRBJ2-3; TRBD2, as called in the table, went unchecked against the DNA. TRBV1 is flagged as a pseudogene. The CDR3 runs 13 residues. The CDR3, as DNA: TGCACCAGCAGCTCGCTAGCCCCAGATACGCAGTATTTT. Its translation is CTSSSLAPDTQYF.

The CDR3: CASSLGDSSQPQHF. In DNA, the CDR3 is TGCGCCAGCAGCTTGGGGGACAGTTCTCAGCCCCAGCATTTT. The chain is built from TRBV5-1 and TRBJ1-5; 7 positions agree with TRBD1. CDR3 size: 14 residues. Germline trimming cut 0 bases from V and 6 bases from J; bases unmatched to any gene: 3. CDR1 SGHRS and CDR2 YFSETQ come from the germline V gene.